Given below is one T cell receptor (beta chain) in context. The source of the sample is a study of blood T cell repertoires in COVID-19. As for the study in general: Italy, Spain and the United States were the sources of the convalescent and acute COVID-19 samples.

The repertoire was sequenced with immunoSEQ multiplex PCR; TCRdb's copy has only in-frame clones and lacks some. In the table there are some 140,000 clones, almost 85% of which are singletons. The CDR3 spans 13 residues. Germline values: CDR1 SGHKS, CDR2 YYEKEE (reference sequence). Trimming pared 0 bases from V and 7 bases from J, leaving 8 bases between. The chain links TRBV5-5 to TRBJ2-1, with D perhaps TRBD1 (5 bases). Sequenced: peripheral blood. This sequence originates from a man aged 60 to 69 with acute or convalescent COVID-19. The CDR3 protein is CASSLGQRNEQFF. The CDR3 DNA reads TGTGCCAGCAGCTTGGGACAGCGTAATGAGCAGTTCTTC.